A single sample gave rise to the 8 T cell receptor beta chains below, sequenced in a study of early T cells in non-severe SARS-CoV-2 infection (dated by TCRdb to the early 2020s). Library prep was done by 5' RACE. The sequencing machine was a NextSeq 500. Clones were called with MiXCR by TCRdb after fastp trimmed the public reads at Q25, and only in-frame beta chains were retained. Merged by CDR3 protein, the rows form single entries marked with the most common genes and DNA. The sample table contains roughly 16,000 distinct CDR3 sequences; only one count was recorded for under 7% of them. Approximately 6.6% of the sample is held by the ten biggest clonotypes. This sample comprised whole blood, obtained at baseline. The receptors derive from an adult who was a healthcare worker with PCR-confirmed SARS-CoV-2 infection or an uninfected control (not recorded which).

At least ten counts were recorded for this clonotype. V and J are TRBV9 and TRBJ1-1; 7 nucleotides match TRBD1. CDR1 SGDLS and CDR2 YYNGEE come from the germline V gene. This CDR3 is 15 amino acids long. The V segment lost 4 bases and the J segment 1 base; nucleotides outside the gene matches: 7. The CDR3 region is CASSPRWTGNTEAFF. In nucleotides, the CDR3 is TGTGCCAGCAGCCCGAGATGGACAGGGAACACTGAAGCTTTCTTT.

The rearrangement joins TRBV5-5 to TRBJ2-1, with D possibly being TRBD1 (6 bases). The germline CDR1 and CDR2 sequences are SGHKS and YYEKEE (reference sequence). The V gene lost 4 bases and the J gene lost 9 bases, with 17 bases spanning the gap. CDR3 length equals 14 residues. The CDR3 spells CASSQEPGVGEQFF. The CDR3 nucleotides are TGTGCCAGCAGCCAAGAACCAGGGGTTGGTGAGCAGTTCTTC.

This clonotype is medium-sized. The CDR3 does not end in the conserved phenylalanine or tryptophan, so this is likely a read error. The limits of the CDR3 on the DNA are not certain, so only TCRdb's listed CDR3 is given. CDR3 in amino acids: CASSVQVI. The V call is TRBV7-8, the J call TRBJ2-7; TRBD1, as called in the table, went unchecked against the DNA. Per germline, CDR1 SGHVS and CDR2 FQNEAQ. The CDR3 is 8 amino acids long, termini counted.

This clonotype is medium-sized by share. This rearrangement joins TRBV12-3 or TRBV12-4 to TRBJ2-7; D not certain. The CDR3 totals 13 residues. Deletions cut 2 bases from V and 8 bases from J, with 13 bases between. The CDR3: CASSLQATLKQYF. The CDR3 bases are TGTGCCAGCAGTTTACAGGCCACGTTGAAGCAGTACTTC.

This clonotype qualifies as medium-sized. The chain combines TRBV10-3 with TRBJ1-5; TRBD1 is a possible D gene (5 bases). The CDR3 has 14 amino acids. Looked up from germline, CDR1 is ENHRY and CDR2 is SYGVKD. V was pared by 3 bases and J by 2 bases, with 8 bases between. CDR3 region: CAISERGGNQPQHF. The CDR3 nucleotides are TGTGCCATCAGTGAAAGGGGTGGCAATCAGCCCCAGCATTTT.

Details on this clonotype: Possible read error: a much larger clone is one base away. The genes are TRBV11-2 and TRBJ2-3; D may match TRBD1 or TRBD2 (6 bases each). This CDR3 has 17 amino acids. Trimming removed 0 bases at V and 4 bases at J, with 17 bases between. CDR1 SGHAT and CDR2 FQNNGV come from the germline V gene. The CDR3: CASSLDSRGGGSDTQYF. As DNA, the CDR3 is TGTGCCAGCAGCTTAGACTCCAGGGGAGGTGGCTCAGATACGCAGTATTTT.

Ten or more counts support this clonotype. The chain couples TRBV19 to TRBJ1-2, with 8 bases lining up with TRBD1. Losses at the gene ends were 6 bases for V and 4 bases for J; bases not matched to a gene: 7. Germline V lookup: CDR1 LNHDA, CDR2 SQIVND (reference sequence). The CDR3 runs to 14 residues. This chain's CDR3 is CASRLRDRSYGYTF. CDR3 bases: TGTGCCAGTAGGCTCCGGGACAGGAGCTATGGCTACACCTTC. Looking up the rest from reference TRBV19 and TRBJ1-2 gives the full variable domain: DGGITQSPKYLFRKEGQNVTLSCEQNLNHDAMYWYRQDPGQGLRLIYYSQIVNDFQKGDIAEGYSVSREKKESFPLTVTSAQKNPTAFYLCASRLRDRSYGYTFGSGTRLTVV.

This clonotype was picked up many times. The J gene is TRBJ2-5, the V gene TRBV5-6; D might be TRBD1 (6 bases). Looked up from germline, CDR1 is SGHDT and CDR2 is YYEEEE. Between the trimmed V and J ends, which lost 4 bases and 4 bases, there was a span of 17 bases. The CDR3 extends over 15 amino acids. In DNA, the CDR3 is TGTGCCAGCAGCGTGGGGGACATCCGAAGAGAGACCCAGTACTTC. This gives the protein CASSVGDIRRETQYF.